The 10 T cell receptor beta chains reported below all come from one sample, sequenced in a study of shared clonotypes between healthy human individuals. TCRdb's copy holds only in-frame clones and misses some; the assay was immunoSEQ multiplex PCR. The sample shows approximately 2.5 million clones, 93% of them seen only once. The sequenced sample consisted of naive CD4+ T cells from PBMCs. Sample subset: CD45RA+ positively selected. These receptors were taken from a man between 18 and 29 years old in good health. Some clones in this sample may be carry-over from other donors' samples.

The chain links TRBV7-8 to TRBJ1-1; D is ambiguous. The ends were cut back, 5 bases at V and 1 base at J, with 11 bases in the middle. Germline assignment: CDR1 SGHVS and CDR2 FQNEAQ. This CDR3 has 14 amino acids. The CDR3 loop is CASSGPRKNTEAFF. The CDR3 bases are TGTGCCAGCAGCGGCCCGAGGAAGAACACTGAAGCTTTCTTT.

The rearrangement uses TRBV6-6 and TRBJ2-7; D is undetermined. The CDR3 consists of 14 residues. Germline CDR1 is MNHNY and CDR2 is SVGAGI (reference sequence). V was shortened by 10 bases and J by 0 bases, with 16 bases between the two germline ends. CDR3 DNA: TGTGCCACGACACCGCAGCTGAGCTCCTACGAGCAGTACTTC. It codes for CATTPQLSSYEQYF.

The J gene is TRBJ2-4, the V gene TRBV2; 7 bases map to TRBD1. Unmatched junction bases numbered 6, after V lost 6 bases and J lost 4 bases. The germline CDR1 and CDR2 sequences are SNHLY and FYNNEI. The CDR3 runs 14 residues. CDR3: CASSDRTGKNIQYF. DNA for the CDR3: TGTGCCAGCAGCGACAGGACAGGAAAAAACATTCAGTACTTC.

This clone has only a few counts. V and J are TRBV10-1 and TRBJ1-5; unclear D gene. V lost 3 bases and J 2 bases, leaving 8 bases between the germline ends. Germline V CDR1 and CDR2: WNHNN, SYGVQD (reference sequence). The CDR3 is 14 residues long. CDR3 in DNA: TGCGCCAGCAGTGACGGGTTTGGCAATCAGCCCCAGCATTTT. Translated: CASSDGFGNQPQHF.

The J gene is TRBJ1-2, the V gene TRBV6-5; no clear D. Trimming removed 6 bases from V and 4 bases from J, with 9 bases in between. CDR1 MNHEY and CDR2 SVGAGI come from the germline V gene. This CDR3 contains 12 residues. In DNA, the CDR3 is TGTGCCAGCAGCAACACGGTCTATGGCTACACCTTC. Its protein is CASSNTVYGYTF.

Note on this clone: Distinct nucleotide sequences in the sample also encode this CDR3. The chain links TRBV30 to TRBJ1-5, with D maybe TRBD1 (5 bases). Germline-derived CDR1 and CDR2 are GTSNPN and SVGIG (reference sequence). Trimming took 3 bases from V and 0 from J, leaving 9 bases between them. The CDR3 is 14 residues long. CDR3 protein: CAWSAGNSNQPQHF. The CDR3 coding sequence is TGTGCCTGGAGCGCAGGGAATAGCAATCAGCCCCAGCATTTT. Combining the CDR3 with reference TRBV30 and TRBJ1-5 gives the whole variable domain SQTIHQWPATLVQPVGSPLSLECTVEGTSNPNLYWYRQAAGRGLQLLFYSVGIGQISSEVPQNLSASRPQDRQFILSSKKLLLSDSGFYLCAWSAGNSNQPQHFGDGTRLSIL.

The chain recombines TRBV5-4 with TRBJ2-7; D tentatively fits TRBD1 or TRBD2 (6 bases each). V lost 4 bases and J lost 4, with 15 bases in between. Germline V gene lookup returns CDR1 SGHNT and CDR2 YYREEE (reference sequence). The CDR3 consists of 14 residues. CDR3 loop: CASSIGGGPYEQYF. CDR3 nucleotide sequence: TGTGCCAGCAGCATTGGAGGGGGGCCATACGAGCAGTACTTC.

The rearrangement uses TRBV28 and TRBJ2-5, with 7 nucleotides matching TRBD1. Germline assignment: CDR1 MDHEN and CDR2 SYDVKM. J was trimmed by 12 bases and V by 4 bases; bases with no gene match: 11. The CDR3 consists of 13 residues. The CDR3, as DNA: TGTGCCAGCAGTTATGACAGGGCGGAATCCGAGTACTTC. This sequence encodes CASSYDRAESEYF.

The gene calls are TRBV30 and TRBJ1-3; D not certain. This CDR3 region has 13 residues. Germline assignment: CDR1 GTSNPN and CDR2 SVGIG (reference sequence). V was pared by 2 bases and J by 1 base, with 6 bases between. CDR3 sequence reads: CAWSTESGNTIYF. CDR3 bases: TGTGCCTGGAGTACGGAATCTGGAAACACCATATATTTT.

With respect to this clone: The sample has other DNA sequences that encode this CDR3 too. V and J are TRBV11-2 and TRBJ2-3; D perhaps matches TRBD1 (5 bases). V was pared by 1 base and J by 3 bases, with 5 bases between. Germline V gene data show CDR1 as SGHAT and CDR2 as FQNNGV. CDR3 length equals 13 residues. This CDR3 reads CASSLAGTDTQYF. The CDR3 nucleotides read TGTGCCAGCAGCTTAGCAGGGACAGATACGCAGTATTTT.